This T cell receptor (beta chain) was sequenced in a study of CD8+CD57+ T cells in acquired aplastic anemia. The sample holds many counts of this clonotype. Patients included in sequencing had previously demonstrated CD8+CD57+ cell expansion by flow cytometry. V shed 2 bases, J shed 8 bases, and the junction held 0 bases outside the gene matches. The CDR3 contains 12 residues. Genomic DNA, serving as template, underwent TCR beta VDJ and CDR3 profiling. TCRdb analysed the reads with MiXCR anew, one entry per CDR3 protein. This table holds around 200,000 distinct CDR3 sequences, roughly 53% found once. What was sequenced was sorted CD4+, CD8+, or CD8+CD57+ T cells (not recorded which) from PBMCs. This chain joins TRBV12-3 or TRBV12-4 and TRBJ2-4; 7 bases fit TRBD1. This TCR derives from a human donor with aplastic anemia. CDR3 amino acids: CASSLQGDIQYF. The CDR3 DNA follows: TGTGCCAGCAGTTTACAGGGGGACATTCAGTACTTC.